What follows are 5 T cell receptor beta chains derived from one specimen sequenced in a study of cytomegalovirus exposure and HLA in healthy donors. The PCR employed 60 Vbeta primers together with 13 Jbeta primers. The repertoire was sequenced with immunoSEQ multiplex PCR; TCRdb's copy has only in-frame clones and lacks some. The sample lists 90,000 to 130,000 clones; approximately 79% were seen once. Sample: PBMCs. Receptors originate from a man aged 25-45 years in good health and CMV-seropositive.

The V and J genes are TRBV2 and TRBJ1-4, with 7 bases identical to TRBD1. Germline-derived CDR1 and CDR2 are SNHLY and FYNNEI. Germline trimming cut 5 bases from V and 3 bases from J; bases unmatched to any gene: 6. The length of the CDR3 is 15 residues. CDR3 region: CASSLQGSPNEKLFF. CDR3 nucleotide sequence: TGTGCCAGCAGTCTACAGGGGTCACCTAATGAAAAACTGTTTTTT.

V gene TRBV6-4 combines with J gene TRBJ1-5; a weak D match, TRBD1 (6 bases). V shed 7 bases and J shed 5 bases, with 12 bases lying between them. The CDR3 has 13 residues. Germline CDR1 and CDR2: MRHNA and SNTAGT. The CDR3 here is CASNSGADQPQHF. In DNA, the CDR3 is TGTGCCAGCAATTCAGGGGCGGATCAGCCCCAGCATTTT.

The rearrangement joins TRBV11-2 to TRBJ1-2; D uncertain. This CDR3 spans 13 amino acids. Trimming stripped 2 bases from V and 3 bases from J, with 7 bases between. Germline values: CDR1 SGHAT, CDR2 FQNNGV. DNA of the CDR3: TGTGCCAGCAGCTTATTCCAGGACTATGGCTACACCTTC. Translation gives CASSLFQDYGYTF.

This chain uses TRBV27 with TRBJ2-1; maybe TRBD1 (6 bases). This CDR3 comprises 14 residues. Trimming left V 3 bases short and J 4 bases short, with 10 bases between. Germline V gene sequence: CDR1 MNHEY, CDR2 SMNVEV (reference sequence). For the CDR3, the DNA is TGTGCCAGCAGTTTCGGACAGCTATACAATGAGCAGTTCTTC. This sequence encodes CASSFGQLYNEQFF.

This clone was counted only a few times. The chain uses TRBV18 and TRBJ2-2; 11 bases align to TRBD2. With 3 bases clipped from V and 6 bases from J, the junction kept 15 bases outside the gene matches. This CDR3 has 19 residues. The V gene's germline CDR1 is KGHSH and CDR2 LQKENI. The CDR3 DNA sequence: TGTGCCAGCTCACCCCCCGGGACTAGCGGAACTTCGGGGGCCGGGGAGCTGTTTTTT. Translation gives CASSPPGTSGTSGAGELFF.